These 22 T cell receptor beta chains were sequenced from one sample in a study of regulatory T cells in long-lasting Graves disease. CDR3 regions were amplified by Arm-PCR using iRepertoire HTBI primers to build TCR beta libraries. TCRdb independently ran MiXCR on the multiplex PCR reads; one entry per CDR3 protein. In the table there are approximately 400,000 distinct CDR3 sequences, over 9.5% of which are singletons. As to time point: newly diagnosed GD, antithyroid drugs for less than 3 months. Researchers made the TCR library from RNA that was extracted from PBMCs. The same sample was also studied in work on T cells in Graves' hyperthyroidism and ophthalmopathy.

Here the sequenced sample was peripheral blood mononuclear cells (PBMCs), taken at new diagnosis, from a patient treated with antithyroid drugs. The source of these receptors is a woman between 18 and 30 years old with Graves disease.

This clonotype was seen a handful of times. V and J are TRBV9 and TRBJ1-2, with 8 positions matching TRBD1. Germline trimming cut 0 bases from V and 6 bases from J; bases unmatched to any gene: 1. CDR3 length: 13 amino acids. Germline V gene sequence: CDR1 SGDLS, CDR2 YYNGEE. DNA of the CDR3: TGTGCCAGCAGCGTAGGACAGGGGAATGGCTACACCTTC. Residues: CASSVGQGNGYTF.

This clonotype has ten or more counts. J is TRBJ2-1 and V is TRBV19, with 8 nucleotides matching TRBD2. The trim removed 4 bases at V and 4 bases at J, leaving 3 bases unmatched. Germline CDR1 LNHDA, CDR2 SQIVND (reference sequence). CDR3 length: 14 residues. The CDR3 loop reads CASSKRERYNEQFF. CDR3 in DNA: TGTGCCAGTAGTAAGCGGGAGAGGTACAATGAGCAGTTCTTC.

At least ten counts were recorded for this clonotype. The chain recombines TRBV6-2 or TRBV6-3 with TRBJ1-1, with TRBD1 matching 7 bases. Germline V lookup: CDR1 MNHEY, CDR2 SVGEGT. This CDR3 region has 16 residues. J gave up 3 bases and V 2 bases, and 9 bases lay outside the gene matches. The chain's CDR3 is CASSYGPRQGDTEAFF. As DNA, the CDR3 is TGTGCCAGCAGTTACGGCCCCAGACAGGGAGACACTGAAGCTTTCTTT.

This clonotype was observed a few times. The rearrangement links TRBV5-1 to TRBJ1-2; 8 bases fit TRBD1. Germline values: CDR1 SGHRS, CDR2 YFSETQ. This CDR3 is 15 amino acids long. Unmatched junction bases numbered 12, after V lost 6 bases and J lost 5 bases. The CDR3 sequence: CASTTGTGGQYGYTF. CDR3 DNA sequence: TGCGCCAGCACGACCGGGACAGGAGGTCAATATGGCTACACCTTC.

This clonotype was recorded many times. V is TRBV15 and J is TRBJ2-1; no reliable D call. The CDR3 sequence is 13 residues long. V lost 3 bases and J lost 7, with 10 bases in between. Germline assignment: CDR1 LNHNV and CDR2 YYDKDF (reference sequence). CDR3 sequence (DNA): TGTGCCACCAGCAGGGCCCTGAGGAATGAGCAGTTCTTC. Its protein product is CATSRALRNEQFF.

This clonotype was found many times. The chain couples TRBV11-2 to TRBJ2-1; D is perhaps TRBD1 or TRBD2 (5 bases each). Germline V gene sequence: CDR1 SGHAT, CDR2 FQNNGV. V lost 3 bases to trimming and J lost 8 bases, with 20 bases between them. The CDR3 contains 16 residues. This CDR3 is CASSLESGTMRHEQFF. CDR3 nucleotide sequence: TGTGCCAGCAGCTTGGAATCGGGGACCATGAGGCATGAGCAGTTCTTC.

This clonotype came up many times. The J gene is TRBJ2-3, the V gene TRBV2, with TRBD2 as a possible D gene (6 bases). The CDR3 extends over 15 amino acids. Per the germline V gene, CDR1 is SNHLY and CDR2 is FYNNEI. Trimming shortened V by 9 bases and J by 5 bases, and 21 bases separated the two germline ends. CDR3 loop: CARTTFGGGRDTQYF. The CDR3 region has the DNA TGTGCCAGGACCACGTTTGGGGGAGGAAGAGATACGCAGTATTTT.

This clonotype was recorded at least ten times. The rearrangement joins TRBV7-9 to TRBJ2-1, with a tentative D call TRBD1 (6 bases). V was clipped by 1 base and J by 8 bases, with 12 bases between them. Germline V gene sequence: CDR1 SEHNR, CDR2 FQNEAQ (reference sequence). The length of the CDR3 is 14 residues. The CDR3 protein is CASSLGTGFDEQFF. DNA for the CDR3: TGTGCCAGCAGCTTAGGAACAGGGTTCGATGAGCAGTTCTTC. Supplemented by reference TRBV7-9 and TRBJ2-1, the full variable domain reads DTGVSQNPRHKITKRGQNVTFRCDPISEHNRLYWYRQTLGQGPEFLTYFQNEAQLEKSRLLSDRFSAERPKGSFSTLEIQRTEQGDSAMYLCASSLGTGFDEQFFGPGTRLTVL.

This clonotype was seen ten or more times. The V call is TRBV7-2, the J call TRBJ2-3; D is unresolved. The V end was cut by 5 bases, the J end by 0 bases, with 12 bases between. Germline CDR1 reads SGHTA; CDR2 reads FQGNSA. The CDR3 spans 15 residues. Written as DNA, the CDR3 is TGTGCCAGCAGCCCAAGTTGGCCTAGCACAGATACGCAGTATTTT. This encodes CASSPSWPSTDTQYF.

The rearrangement links TRBV7-2 to TRBJ2-2; D unresolved. V was clipped by 4 bases and J by 0 bases, with 9 bases between them. Looked up from germline, CDR1 is SGHTA and CDR2 is FQGNSA. The length of the CDR3 is 15 residues. CDR3 DNA sequence: TGTGCCAGCAGCTCATATTCGTCGAACACCGGGGAGCTGTTTTTT. This encodes CASSSYSSNTGELFF.

This chain joins TRBV10-3 and TRBJ2-1; D tentatively fits TRBD1 or TRBD2 (5 bases each). The CDR3 contains 11 residues. V was trimmed by 3 bases and J by 14 bases, leaving 11 bases between them. CDR1 is ENHRY and CDR2 is SYGVKD in the germline V gene. CDR3 loop: CAISDGTLEFF. Written as DNA, the CDR3 is TGTGCCATCAGTGACGGGACCCTAGAGTTCTTC.

This clonotype has more than one count but fewer than ten. The chain is built from TRBV7-9 and TRBJ1-6, with D unresolved. The CDR3 spans 15 residues. Per germline, CDR1 SEHNR and CDR2 FQNEAQ (reference sequence). V dropped 1 base and J dropped 11 bases, with 15 bases sitting between them. The CDR3 coding sequence is TGTGCCAGCAGCTTAGGTCCCGGTTCTGGGGCACCCCTCCACTTT. The encoded protein is CASSLGPGSGAPLHF.

Ten or more counts support this clonotype. J is TRBJ2-1 and V is TRBV13; D gene unclear. V shed 5 bases and J shed 3 bases, with 5 bases lying between them. The germline gives CDR1 PRHDT, CDR2 FYEKMQ (reference sequence). CDR3 size: 12 residues. CDR3 in amino acids: CASSQDYNEQFF. As DNA, the CDR3 is TGTGCCAGCAGCCAAGACTACAATGAGCAGTTCTTC. The full variable domain, its missing parts supplied by reference TRBV13 and TRBJ2-1, is AAGVIQSPRHLIKEKRETATLKCYPIPRHDTVYWYQQGPGQDPQFLISFYEKMQSDKGSIPDRFSAQQFSDYHSELNMSSLELGDSALYFCASSQDYNEQFFGPGTRLTVL.

The chain carries TRBV6-6 and TRBJ1-3; no reliable D call. The germline V gene has CDR1 MNHNY and CDR2 SVGAGI (reference sequence). V shed 0 bases and J shed 0 bases, with 12 bases lying between them. The length of the CDR3 is 17 residues. This chain's CDR3 is CASSYSNTPSSGNTIYF. In DNA form, the CDR3 reads TGTGCCAGCAGTTACTCGAACACCCCGAGCTCTGGAAACACCATATATTTT.

In this sample, this clonotype turned up many times. V gene TRBV11-2 combines with J gene TRBJ2-1, with 9 bases identical to TRBD2. Germline CDR1 SGHAT, CDR2 FQNNGV. J lost 0 bases, V lost 5 bases, and 11 bases had no gene match. This CDR3 has 18 amino acids. DNA for the CDR3: TGTGCCAGCAGCCCCCGAGCGGGGGGCTTGAGCTCCTACAATGAGCAGTTCTTC. Its protein product is CASSPRAGGLSSYNEQFF.

This clonotype has ten or more counts. The chain employs TRBV20-1 and TRBJ2-1, with 9 nucleotides matching TRBD2. CDR1 and CDR2 from the germline V gene are DFQATT and SNEGSKA (reference sequence). Trimming at V came to 8 bases and at J to 14 bases, leaving 10 bases not matched to a gene. The CDR3 loop spans 11 amino acids. CDR3 nucleotide sequence: TGCAGTTCCCAGCGGGAGGTACTTAAGTTCTTC. It specifies CSSQREVLKFF.

This clonotype has a count of ten or more. This chain joins TRBV5-1 and TRBJ1-2; 10 bases line up with TRBD1. The CDR3 contains 14 residues. Germline CDR1 reads SGHRS; CDR2 reads YFSETQ. Trimming took 4 bases from V and 5 from J; bases not matched to a gene: 5. Written as DNA, the CDR3 is TGCGCCAGCAGCCGCCCGGACAGGGGGTATGGCTACACCTTC. Translation gives CASSRPDRGYGYTF.

This clonotype showed up many times. The rearrangement joins TRBV2 to TRBJ2-7; D is ambiguous. Trimming took off 6 bases at V and 1 base at J, with 4 bases between the two ends. In germline, CDR1 is SNHLY, CDR2 FYNNEI. The CDR3 contains 11 residues. The CDR3 nucleotides are TGTGCCAGCAGGTTTTCCTACGAGCAGTACTTC. The encoded protein is CASRFSYEQYF.

The J gene is TRBJ1-1, the V gene TRBV5-4; a weak D match, TRBD1 (5 bases). This CDR3 region has 13 residues. Per the germline V gene, CDR1 is SGHNT and CDR2 is YYREEE (reference sequence). Trimming shortened V by 7 bases and J by 2 bases, and 12 bases separated the two germline ends. CDR3 sequence reads: CASPGLVNTEAFF. DNA of the CDR3: TGTGCCAGCCCGGGACTCGTAAACACTGAAGCTTTCTTT.

This clonotype was found many times. The chain joins TRBV11-2 to TRBJ2-3, with 8 nucleotides matching TRBD2. CDR3 length: 17 amino acids. V dropped 4 bases and J dropped 6; count of bases not matched to a gene: 15. Germline CDR1 is SGHAT and CDR2 is FQNNGV. CDR3 DNA sequence: TGTGCCAGCAGCTCCTACCGCGGGACTAGGGGATCGGATACGCAGTATTTT. Encoded protein: CASSSYRGTRGSDTQYF.

Ten or more counts support this clonotype. The chain uses TRBV7-2 and TRBJ2-3, with TRBD2 as a possible D gene (7 bases). This CDR3 comprises 16 residues. Trimming took off 5 bases at V and 7 bases at J, with 22 bases between the two ends. Germline assignment: CDR1 SGHTA and CDR2 FQGNSA. CDR3 DNA: TGTGCCAGCAGCCTCCTCGGGGGCGGGGGAATAAATACGCAGTATTTT. It specifies CASSLLGGGGINTQYF.

This clonotype was recorded many times. The rearrangement joins TRBV6-5 to TRBJ1-5, with TRBD1 matching over 7 bases. The CDR3 length is 16 residues. Germline values: CDR1 MNHEY, CDR2 SVGAGI. Trimming removed 4 bases from V and 6 bases from J; junction bases left unmatched: 12. The CDR3 sequence is CASSFQSGGRSQPQHF. In nucleotides, the CDR3 is TGTGCCAGCAGTTTTCAATCAGGGGGGAGAAGTCAGCCCCAGCATTTT.